This T cell receptor (beta chain) derives from a study of shared clonotypes between healthy human individuals. Overall study context: The study enrolled two women and three men aged 18 to 49. Regarding the study as a whole: Researchers found naive subsets generally carried larger estimated richness than memory subsets. Among non-shared clonotypes, generation probabilities were lower than among those shared by all four donors. The low donor count limited represented genetic and exposure-history diversity.

As for this clone: The target antigen is unknown.

Clones were read by immunoSEQ multiplex PCR, and TCRdb kept only the in-frame ones, dropping some. The sample contains some 1.5 million clones, approximately 98% of which appear only once. The CDR3 sequence is 18 residues long. After removal of 2 bases from V and 6 bases from J, the junction contained 15 bases not matched to a gene. The V gene is TRBV5-3, the J gene TRBJ2-1, with 9 nucleotides matching TRBD2. TRBV5-3 is identified as an open reading frame with a role that is uncertain. The material sequenced was naive CD4+ T cells sorted from blood. The subset is: CD45RA+ positively selected. This receptor was obtained from a young man in good health. The CDR3 is CARSLSGLAGIWTNEQFF. The DNA of the CDR3 is TGTGCCAGAAGCTTATCGGGGCTAGCGGGAATTTGGACCAATGAGCAGTTCTTC.